Sequencing of this TCR beta chain was carried out in a study of CXCR3-negative and CXCR3-positive naive CD8 T cells. Broader study findings: CXCR3-positive naive cells carried more hydrophobic TRB CDR3s than CXCR3-negative ones.

As concerns this clonotype: Its antigen remains unidentified.

Per the germline V gene, CDR1 is MNHNS and CDR2 is SASEGT. This CDR3 is built from 15 residues. TRB cDNA libraries were made by UMI-labeled 5' RACE. From its re-call of the 5' RACE reads, TCRdb lists each CDR3 protein once, without DNA. The sample includes fewer than 65,000 distinct CDR3 sequences. The rearrangement joins TRBV6-1 to TRBJ2-1; TCRdb calls TRBD2, which cannot be checked without DNA. The sequenced sample was naive CXCR3+ CD8+ T cells from blood. Stated subset: CD45RO-CCR7+CD27+CD95- naive CD8+ T cells expressing CXCR3 (TNR3+). The TCR comes from a human donor in good health. Some clones in this sample may be carry-over from other donors' samples. The CDR3 protein is CASSETSGDYNEQFF.